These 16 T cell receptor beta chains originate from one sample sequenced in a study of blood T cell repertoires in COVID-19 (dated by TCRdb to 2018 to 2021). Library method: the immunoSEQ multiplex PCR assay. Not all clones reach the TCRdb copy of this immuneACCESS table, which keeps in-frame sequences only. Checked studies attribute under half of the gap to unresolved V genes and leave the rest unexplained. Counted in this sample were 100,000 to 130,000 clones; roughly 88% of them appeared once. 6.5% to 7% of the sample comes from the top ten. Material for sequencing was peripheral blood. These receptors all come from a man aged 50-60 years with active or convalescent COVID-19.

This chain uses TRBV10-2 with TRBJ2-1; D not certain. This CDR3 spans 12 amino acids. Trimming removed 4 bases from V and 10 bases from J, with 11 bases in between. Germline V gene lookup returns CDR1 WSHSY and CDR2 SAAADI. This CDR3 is CASSAASHEQFF. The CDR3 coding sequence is TGCGCCAGCAGTGCGGCTAGTCACGAGCAGTTCTTC.

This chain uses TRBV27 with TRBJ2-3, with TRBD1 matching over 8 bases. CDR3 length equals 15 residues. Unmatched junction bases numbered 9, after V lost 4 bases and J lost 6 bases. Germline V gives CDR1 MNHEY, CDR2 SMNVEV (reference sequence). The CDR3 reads CASSSRTGSLDTQYF. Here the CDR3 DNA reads TGTGCCAGCAGTTCCCGGACAGGGAGTTTGGATACGCAGTATTTT.

This CDR3 reads CAWSYAGTGAASGNTIYF. The CDR3 DNA reads as TGTGCCTGGAGTTATGCCGGGACAGGGGCCGCCTCTGGAAACACCATATATTTT. The rearrangement joins TRBV30 to TRBJ1-3, with 10 nucleotides matching TRBD1. The CDR3 has 18 amino acids. CDR1 GTSNPN and CDR2 SVGIG come from the germline V gene (reference sequence). Trimming at V came to 2 bases and at J to 0 bases, leaving 10 bases not matched to a gene. Full variable domain (remainder filled in from reference TRBV30 and TRBJ1-3): SQTIHQWPATLVQPVGSPLSLECTVEGTSNPNLYWYRQAAGRGLQLLFYSVGIGQISSEVPQNLSASRPQDRQFILSSKKLLLSDSGFYLCAWSYAGTGAASGNTIYFGEGSWLTVV.

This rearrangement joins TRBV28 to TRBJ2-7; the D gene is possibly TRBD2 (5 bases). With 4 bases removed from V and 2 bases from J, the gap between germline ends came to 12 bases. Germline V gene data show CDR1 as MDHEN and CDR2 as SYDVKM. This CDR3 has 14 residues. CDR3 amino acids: CASSWTPGAYEQYF. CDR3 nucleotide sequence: TGTGCCAGCAGTTGGACCCCCGGGGCCTACGAGCAGTACTTC.

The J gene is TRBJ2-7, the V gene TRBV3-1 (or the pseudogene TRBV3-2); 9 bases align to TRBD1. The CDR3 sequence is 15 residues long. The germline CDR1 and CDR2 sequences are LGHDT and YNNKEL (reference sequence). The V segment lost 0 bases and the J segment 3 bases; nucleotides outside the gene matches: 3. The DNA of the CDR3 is TGTGCCAGCAGCCAAGATTTGACAGGGGGCTACGAGCAGTACTTC. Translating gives CASSQDLTGGYEQYF.

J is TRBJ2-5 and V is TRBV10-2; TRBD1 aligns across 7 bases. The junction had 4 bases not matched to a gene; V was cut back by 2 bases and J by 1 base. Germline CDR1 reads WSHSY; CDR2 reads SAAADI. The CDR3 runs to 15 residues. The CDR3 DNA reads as TGCGCCAGCAGTGAGATTACAGGGGCCCAAGAGACCCAGTACTTC. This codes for CASSEITGAQETQYF.

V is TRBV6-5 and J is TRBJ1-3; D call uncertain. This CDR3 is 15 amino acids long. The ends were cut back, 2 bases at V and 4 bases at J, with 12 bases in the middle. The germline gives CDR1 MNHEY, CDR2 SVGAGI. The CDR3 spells CASSYAGNGGNTIYF. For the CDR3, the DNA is TGTGCCAGCAGTTACGCGGGAAATGGGGGAAACACCATATATTTT.

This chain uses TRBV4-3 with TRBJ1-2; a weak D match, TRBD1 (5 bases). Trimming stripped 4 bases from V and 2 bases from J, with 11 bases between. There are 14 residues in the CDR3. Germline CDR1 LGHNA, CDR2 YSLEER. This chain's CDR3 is CASSPVRQNYGYTF. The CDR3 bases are TGCGCCAGCAGCCCCGTTCGACAGAACTATGGCTACACCTTC.

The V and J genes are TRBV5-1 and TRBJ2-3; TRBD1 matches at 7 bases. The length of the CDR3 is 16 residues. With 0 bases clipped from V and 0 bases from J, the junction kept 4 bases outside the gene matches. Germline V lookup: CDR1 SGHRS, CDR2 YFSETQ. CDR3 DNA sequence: TGCGCCAGCAGCTTGGAGGGACAGAGTAGCACAGATACGCAGTATTTT. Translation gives CASSLEGQSSTDTQYF.

CDR3 sequence: CASSQGTGIHISYGYTF. CDR3 in DNA: TGTGCCAGCAGCCAAGGGACAGGGATCCACATAAGCTATGGCTACACCTTC. The J gene is TRBJ1-2, the V gene TRBV3-1 (or the pseudogene TRBV3-2); 8 nucleotides agree with TRBD1. With V trimmed by 1 base and J by 4 bases, 11 bases remained unmatched. The CDR3 is made up of 17 amino acids. Per germline, CDR1 LGHDT and CDR2 YNNKEL (reference sequence).

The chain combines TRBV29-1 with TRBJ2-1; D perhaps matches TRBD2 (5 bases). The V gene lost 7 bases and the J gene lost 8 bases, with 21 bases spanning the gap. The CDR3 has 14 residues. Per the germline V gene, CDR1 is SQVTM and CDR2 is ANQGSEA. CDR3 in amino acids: CSAGARASDHEQFF. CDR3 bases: TGCAGCGCTGGTGCGAGGGCCAGCGACCATGAGCAGTTCTTC.

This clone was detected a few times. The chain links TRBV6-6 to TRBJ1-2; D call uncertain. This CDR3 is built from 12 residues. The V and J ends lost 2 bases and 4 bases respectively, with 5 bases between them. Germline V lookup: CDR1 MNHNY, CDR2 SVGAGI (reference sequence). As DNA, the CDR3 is TGTGCCAGCAGTTACGGCCTCTATGGCTACACCTTC. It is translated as CASSYGLYGYTF.

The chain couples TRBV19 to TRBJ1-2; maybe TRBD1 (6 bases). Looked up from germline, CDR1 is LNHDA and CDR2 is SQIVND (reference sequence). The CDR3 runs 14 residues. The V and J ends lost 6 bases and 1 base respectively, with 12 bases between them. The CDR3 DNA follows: TGTGCCAGTAGATCGACAGGATATAACTATGGCTACACCTTC. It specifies CASRSTGYNYGYTF.

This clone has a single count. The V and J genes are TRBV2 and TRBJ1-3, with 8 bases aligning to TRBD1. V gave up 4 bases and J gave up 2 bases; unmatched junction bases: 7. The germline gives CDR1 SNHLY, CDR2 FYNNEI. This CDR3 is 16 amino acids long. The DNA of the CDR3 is TGTGCCAGCAGTGGGGTGGACAGGGACACTGGAAACACCATATATTTT. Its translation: CASSGVDRDTGNTIYF.

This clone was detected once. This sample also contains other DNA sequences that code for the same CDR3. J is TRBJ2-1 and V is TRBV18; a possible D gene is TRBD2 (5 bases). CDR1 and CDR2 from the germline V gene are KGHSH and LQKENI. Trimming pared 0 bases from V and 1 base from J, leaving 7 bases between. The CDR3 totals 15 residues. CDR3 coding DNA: TGTGCCAGCTCACCACCCAGCGGTTCCTACAATGAGCAGTTCTTC. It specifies CASSPPSGSYNEQFF. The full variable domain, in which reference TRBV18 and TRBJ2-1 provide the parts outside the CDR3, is NAGVMQNPRHLVRRRGQEARLRCSPMKGHSHVYWYRQLPEEGLKFMVYLQKENIIDESGMPKERFSAEFPKEGPSILRIQQVVRGDSAAYFCASSPPSGSYNEQFFGPGTRLTVL.

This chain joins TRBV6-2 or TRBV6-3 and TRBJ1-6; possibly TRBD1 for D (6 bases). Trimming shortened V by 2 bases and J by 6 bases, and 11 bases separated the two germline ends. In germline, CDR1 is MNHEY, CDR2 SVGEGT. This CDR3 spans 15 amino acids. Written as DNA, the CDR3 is TGTGCCAGCAGTTACAGGACAGCCTTTAATTCACCCCTCCACTTT. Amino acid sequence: CASSYRTAFNSPLHF.